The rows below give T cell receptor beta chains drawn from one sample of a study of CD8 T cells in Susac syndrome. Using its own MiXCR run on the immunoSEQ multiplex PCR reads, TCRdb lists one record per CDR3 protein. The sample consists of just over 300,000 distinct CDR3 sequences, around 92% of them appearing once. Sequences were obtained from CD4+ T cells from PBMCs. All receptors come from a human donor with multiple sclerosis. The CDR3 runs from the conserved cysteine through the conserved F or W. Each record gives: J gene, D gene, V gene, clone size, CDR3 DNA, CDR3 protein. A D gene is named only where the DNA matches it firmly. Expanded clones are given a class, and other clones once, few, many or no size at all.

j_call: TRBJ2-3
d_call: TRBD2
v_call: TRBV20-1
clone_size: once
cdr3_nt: TGCAGTGCCCAGGGGCAGCGGGGGGCTAGGAATACGCAGTATTTT
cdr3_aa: CSAQGQRGARNTQYF

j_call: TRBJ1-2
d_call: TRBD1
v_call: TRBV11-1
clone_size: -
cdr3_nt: TGTGCCAGCAGCCCGAGGAACGACAGGGGGATGGGTGAGGTCAACTATGGCTACACCTTC
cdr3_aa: CASSPRNDRGMGEVNYGYTF

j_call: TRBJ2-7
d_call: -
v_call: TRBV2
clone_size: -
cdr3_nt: TGTGCCAGCAATCCCCAGGGAAGGTCCTCCTACGAGCAGTACTTC
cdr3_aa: CASNPQGRSSYEQYF

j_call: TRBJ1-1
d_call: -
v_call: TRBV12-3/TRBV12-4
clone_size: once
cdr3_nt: TGTGCCAGCACCCGGGAGGGGTTGTCATCTGAAGCTTTCTTT
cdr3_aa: CASTREGLSSEAFF

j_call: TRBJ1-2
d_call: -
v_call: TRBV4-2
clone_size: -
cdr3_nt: TGTGCCAGCAGCCAAGGGATAGACCTAGCCTATGGCTACACCTTC
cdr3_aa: CASSQGIDLAYGYTF

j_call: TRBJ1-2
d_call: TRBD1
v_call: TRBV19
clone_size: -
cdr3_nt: TGTGCCAGTAACCTGGGACAGGATCAGCTCTATGGCTACACCTTC
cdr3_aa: CASNLGQDQLYGYTF

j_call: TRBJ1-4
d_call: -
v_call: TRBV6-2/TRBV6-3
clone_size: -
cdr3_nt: TGTGCCAGCAGGAAGGGTCGGAGGGATGAAAAACTGTTTTTT
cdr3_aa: CASRKGRRDEKLFF

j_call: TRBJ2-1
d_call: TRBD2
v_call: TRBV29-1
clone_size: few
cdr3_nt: TGCAGCGTTGACGCGGGGGGAGATGAGCAGTTCTTC
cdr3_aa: CSVDAGGDEQFF

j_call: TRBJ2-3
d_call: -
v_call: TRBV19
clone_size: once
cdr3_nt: TGTGCCAGTAGTATAGGGGAAAGAGGTAGAGATACGCAGTATTTT
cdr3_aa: CASSIGERGRDTQYF

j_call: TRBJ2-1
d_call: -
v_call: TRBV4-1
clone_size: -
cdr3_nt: TGCGCCAGCAGCCAAGAGGGTTTAGCGGAGCCTCGGGCTGAGCAGTTCTTC
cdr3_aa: CASSQEGLAEPRAEQFF

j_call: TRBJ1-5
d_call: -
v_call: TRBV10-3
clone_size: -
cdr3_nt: TGTGCCATCAGTGTCGGGGGTAGTCAGCCCCAGCATTTT
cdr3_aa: CAISVGGSQPQHF

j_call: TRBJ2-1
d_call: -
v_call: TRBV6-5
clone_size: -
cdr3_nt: TGTGCCAGCAGTTACCGCCGAATTGGATCCAATTACAATGAGCAGTTCTTC
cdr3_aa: CASSYRRIGSNYNEQFF

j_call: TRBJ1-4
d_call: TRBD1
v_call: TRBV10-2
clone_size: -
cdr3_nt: TGCGCCAGCAGTGAGTCGACAGGGGGGACTAATGAAAAACTGTTTTTT
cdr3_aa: CASSESTGGTNEKLFF

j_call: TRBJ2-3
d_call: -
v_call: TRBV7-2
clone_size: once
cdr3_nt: TGTGCCAGCACCTCCTTACACTCTATGGATACGCAGTATTTT
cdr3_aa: CASTSLHSMDTQYF

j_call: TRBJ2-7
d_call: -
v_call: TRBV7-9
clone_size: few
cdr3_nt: TGTGCCAGCAGCTCCCGCCCGGACCGGGCGCCGTACTTC
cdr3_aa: CASSSRPDRAPYF

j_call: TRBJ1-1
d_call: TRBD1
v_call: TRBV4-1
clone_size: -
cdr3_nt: TGCGCCAGCAGCTACAGGGGCACCCTTCCGACTGAAGCTTTCTTT
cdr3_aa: CASSYRGTLPTEAFF

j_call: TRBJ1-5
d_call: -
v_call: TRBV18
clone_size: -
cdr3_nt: TGTGCCAGCTCAGCAAACAGGGACGATCAGCCCCAGCATTTT
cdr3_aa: CASSANRDDQPQHF

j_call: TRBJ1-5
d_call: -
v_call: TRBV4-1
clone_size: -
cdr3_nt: TGCGCCAGCAGCCATTCGAGGCTGACGCTAGGGCATTTT
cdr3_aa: CASSHSRLTLGHF

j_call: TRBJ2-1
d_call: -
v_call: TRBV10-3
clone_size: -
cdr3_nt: TGTGCCAGCGGGGCGTCCTACAATGAGCAGTTCTTC
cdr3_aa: CASGASYNEQFF

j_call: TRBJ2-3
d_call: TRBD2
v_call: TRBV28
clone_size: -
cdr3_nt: TGTGCCAGCAGTTTATGGGGGACTAGCGGAGGCACAGATACGCAGTATTTT
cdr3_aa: CASSLWGTSGGTDTQYF

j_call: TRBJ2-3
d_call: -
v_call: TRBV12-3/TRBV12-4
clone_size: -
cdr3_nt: TGTGCCAGCAGTCTTGGACGGCGGGATACGCAGTATTTT
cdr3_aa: CASSLGRRDTQYF

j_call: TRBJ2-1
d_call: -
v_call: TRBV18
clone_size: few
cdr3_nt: TGTGCCAGCTCACCGCCATACAATGAGCAGTTCTTC
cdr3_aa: CASSPPYNEQFF

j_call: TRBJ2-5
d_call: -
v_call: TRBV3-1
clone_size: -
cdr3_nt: TGTGCCAGCAGCCCACCGCTAGCAACAGAGACCCAGTACTTC
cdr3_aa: CASSPPLATETQYF

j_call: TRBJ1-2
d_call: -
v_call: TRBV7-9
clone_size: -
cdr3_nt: TGTGCCAGCAGCCCCCGAAGGCAGGGACCAGCTAACTATGGCTACACCTTC
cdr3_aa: CASSPRRQGPANYGYTF

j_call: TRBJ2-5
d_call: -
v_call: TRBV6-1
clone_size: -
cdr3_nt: TGTGCCAGCAGGAAGCACTACAAGGGGGACCAAGAGACCCAGTACTTC
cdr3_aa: CASRKHYKGDQETQYF

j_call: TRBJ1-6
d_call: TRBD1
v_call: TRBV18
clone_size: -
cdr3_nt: TGTGCCAGCTCACCAATCATGGGACAGGGCCGTCGGGGGATTAATTCACCCCTCCACTTT
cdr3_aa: CASSPIMGQGRRGINSPLHF

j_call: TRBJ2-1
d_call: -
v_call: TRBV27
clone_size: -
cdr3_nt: TGTGCCAGCAGCTCAAACCGGGACCCAGGTTCTTCCGAGCAGTTCTTC
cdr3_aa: CASSSNRDPGSSEQFF

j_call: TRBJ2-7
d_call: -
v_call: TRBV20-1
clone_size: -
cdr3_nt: TGCAGTGCTAGAGATCAGGCTCTGCAGTACTTC
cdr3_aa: CSARDQALQYF